The T cell receptor (beta chain) under discussion was sequenced for a study of PD-L1 blockade in urothelial cancer. Overall study context: The year 2014 saw patients start atezolizumab, 1,200 mg intravenously every 3 weeks.

Repertoires were generated with immunoSEQ multiplex PCR, while TCRdb's copy carries only in-frame clones and drops some. The table shows tens of thousands of clones, with more than 70% occurring only once. Germline V gives CDR1 PRHDT, CDR2 FYEKMQ (reference sequence). CDR3 length: 14 amino acids. Trimming shortened V by 1 base and J by 9 bases, and 16 bases separated the two germline ends. The time point was: pretreatment peripheral blood. Locally advanced or metastatic urothelial carcinoma was present in patients. Pretreatment and on-treatment samples were taken, numbering 1 to 8 per patient. The chain is built from TRBV13 and TRBJ2-7, with D possibly being TRBD1 (6 bases). The sample here was PBMCs, taken around atezolizumab (anti-PD-L1) treatment. This TCR was recovered from a man aged 55 to 70 with urothelial cancer. DNA for the CDR3: TGTGCCAGCAGCTTAGCGGGTTGGGGGCTCGGGCAGTACTTC. This encodes CASSLAGWGLGQYF.